A single sample is the source of the 3 T cell receptor beta chains below, sequenced in a study of blood T cells in healthy people across ages. A J-beta primer mix and a sample-barcoded 5' primer were used in a second PCR of about 7 to 12 cycles. MiXCR was run by TCRdb on the 5' RACE reads, yielding one entry per CDR3 protein. The table records 850,000 to 950,000 distinct CDR3 sequences, around 30% of them present only once. Source material: blood. These receptors originate from a woman of 80 years or more in good health.

This clonotype was seen many times. The rearrangement links TRBV15 to TRBJ2-5, with D perhaps matching TRBD2 (6 bases). This CDR3 has 15 amino acids. V was cut by 5 bases and J by 4 bases, with 17 bases left in between. Germline CDR1 reads LNHNV; CDR2 reads YYDKDF (reference sequence). CDR3 residues: CATSPLAGRGETQYF. For the CDR3, the DNA is TGTGCCACCAGCCCATTGGCGGGGAGAGGAGAGACCCAGTACTTC.

This clonotype was counted once. The chain is built from TRBV6-2 or TRBV6-3 and TRBJ2-2; D unresolved. Deletions cut 0 bases from V and 2 bases from J, with 4 bases between. There are 14 residues in the CDR3. CDR1 MNHEY and CDR2 SVGEGT come from the germline V gene. DNA of the CDR3: TGTGCCAGCAGTTACTCGGACAACACCGGGGAGCTGTTTTTT. Its protein is CASSYSDNTGELFF.

Comment on this clonotype: It may be a read error: a sequence one base away is much more abundant. The V gene is TRBV3-1, the J gene TRBJ2-7; D uncertain. V was shortened by 2 bases and J by 7 bases, with 18 bases between the two germline ends. This CDR3 is built from 15 residues. Germline V CDR1 and CDR2: LGHDT, YNNKEL (reference sequence). CDR3 loop: CASSQFPHLIDEQYF. The CDR3 bases are TGTGCCAGCAGCCAATTCCCCCATTTAATCGATGAGCAGTACTTC.